This T cell receptor beta chain was found in a study of blood T cell repertoires in COVID-19 (dated by TCRdb to between 2020 and 2021). A note on the overall study: Samples from collaborators originated in the United States, Italy and Spain and spanned both the acute and convalescent phases of COVID-19. The material from the prospective study consisted of cDNA or gDNA derived from T cells, B-cell-depleted T cells, or PBMCs. The dataset comprised deeply sampled blood TCRbeta repertoires from subjects exposed to, actively infected with, or recovered from COVID-19. The repertoires were released in a freely available public database intended as a resource for research on the immune response to SARS-CoV-2. The samples were drawn from two sources: the first 160 participants of the ongoing ImmuneRACE study, and 1,200 or so subjects contributed by 6 global collaborators. A de-identified subject ID, COVID-19 status, age in years and sex were almost always included in the sample metadata. Where HLA class I and class II types were available, the types were taken from metadata supplied by the sample provider, not from assay-based typing. Study-level results and caveats: The quantity of clinical and demographic metadata differed by source and by participant and was supplied without curation.

The immunoSEQ Assay, a bias-controlled multiplex PCR, was used to amplify TCRbeta CDR3 regions from genomic DNA. Turning to the authors' computational methods: The number of nucleated cells in each sample was estimated by amplification of reference gene primers within the assay. To quantify the absolute abundance of each unique TCRbeta CDR3 rearrangement, sequence reads were collapsed and filtered. For each sample, productive Simpson clonality was calculated by taking the square root of Simpson's diversity index across productive rearrangements. In TCRdb, the immuneACCESS table is reduced to in-frame sequences with V and J assigned. These tables do not hold every clone; where another copy was compared, an unresolved V gene accounts for under half, and the others remain unexplained. Clonal size and the V and J genes are those of that table, whereas D and trimming came from the DNA. This sample has fewer than 200,000 clones in its table, and approximately 85% of those were observed once. The ten biggest clones cover around 1.2% of the sample.

About this clone itself: Its antigen remains unidentified. Base-call qualities are not available, and no considerably larger clone is one nucleotide away.

A second Seattle source provided samples from volunteer blood donors who had recovered from COVID-19. Each collaborating institution followed its own protocols to collect whole blood in K2EDTA tubes. For TCRbeta analysis, collaborator samples were shipped as frozen whole blood, as isolated PBMCs, or as DNA extracted from either sample type. V was cut back by 5 bases and J by 6 bases, leaving a gap of 13 bases between them. For CDR1 and CDR2, the germline V gene (reference sequence) lists MNHEY and SMNVEV. Counted from cysteine to phenylalanine, this CDR3 has 13 amino acids. This entry keeps only the CDR3 DNA: 39 bases, framed from base 1.

Input material: peripheral blood. This sequence was found in a man between 60 and 75 years old who had recovered from COVID-19. The rearrangement joined TRBV27 to TRBJ2-5; the D region possibly corresponds to TRBD1 (7 bases align). At the DNA level, the sequence is TGTGCCAGCAGTACGACAGGGAGGAAGACCCAGTACTTC. Its translation is CASSTTGRKTQYF.